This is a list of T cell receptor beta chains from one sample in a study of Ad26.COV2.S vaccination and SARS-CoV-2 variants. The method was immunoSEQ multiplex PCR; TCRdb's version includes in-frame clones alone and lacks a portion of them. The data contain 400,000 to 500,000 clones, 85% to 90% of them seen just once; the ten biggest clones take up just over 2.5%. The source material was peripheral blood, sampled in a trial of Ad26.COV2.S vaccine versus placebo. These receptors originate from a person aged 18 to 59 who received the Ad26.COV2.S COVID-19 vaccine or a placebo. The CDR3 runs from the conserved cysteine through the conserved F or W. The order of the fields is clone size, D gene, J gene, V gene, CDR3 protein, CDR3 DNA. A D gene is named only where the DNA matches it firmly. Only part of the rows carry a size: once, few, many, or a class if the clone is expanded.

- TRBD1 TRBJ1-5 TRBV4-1 CASSHFTGDQPQHF TGCGCCAGCAGCCATTTCACAGGGGATCAGCCCCAGCATTTT
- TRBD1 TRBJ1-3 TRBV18 CASSPTGEDGNTIYF TGTGCCAGCTCACCGACAGGGGAAGATGGAAACACCATATATTTT
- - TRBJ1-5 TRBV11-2 CASSFNSNQPQHF TGTGCCAGCAGCTTTAACAGCAATCAGCCCCAGCATTTT
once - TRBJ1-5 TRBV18 CASSVEPPLKQPQHF TGTGCCAGCTCAGTGGAGCCACCACTTAAGCAGCCCCAGCATTTT
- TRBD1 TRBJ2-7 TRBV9 CASSAPGTGPYEQYF TGTGCCAGCAGCGCTCCCGGGACAGGGCCCTACGAGCAGTACTTC
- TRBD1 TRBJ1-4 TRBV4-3 CASSRRRDRSNEKLFF TGCGCCAGCAGCCGCAGACGGGACAGATCTAATGAAAAACTGTTTTTT
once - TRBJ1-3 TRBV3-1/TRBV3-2 CASSLLEDTIYF TGTGCCAGCAGCCTACTGGAGGACACCATATATTTT
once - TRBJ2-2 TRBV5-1 CASSFTGTGELFF TGCGCCAGCAGCTTCACGGGGACCGGGGAGCTGTTTTTT
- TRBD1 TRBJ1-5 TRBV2 CASSRQGGNQPQHF TGTGCCAGCAGCAGACAGGGAGGCAATCAGCCCCAGCATTTT
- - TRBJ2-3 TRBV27 CASSLSVSTDTQYF TGTGCCAGCAGTTTATCTGTTAGCACAGATACGCAGTATTTT
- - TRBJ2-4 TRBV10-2 CASSEHRDLYF TGCGCCAGCAGTGAGCACCGGGACCTTTACTTC
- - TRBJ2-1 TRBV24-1 CATTTSEAEPYRGQFF TGTGCCACCACTACTTCAGAGGCGGAGCCGTACCGCGGGCAGTTCTTC
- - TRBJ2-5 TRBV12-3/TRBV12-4 CASSLRGRETQYF TGTGCCAGCAGTTTACGGGGTCGAGAGACCCAGTACTTC
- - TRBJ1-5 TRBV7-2 CASSLGGSEGQPQHF TGTGCCAGCAGCTTGGGAGGGTCGGAAGGACAGCCCCAGCATTTT
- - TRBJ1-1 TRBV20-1 CSASEAFF TGCAGTGCTAGCGAAGCTTTCTTT
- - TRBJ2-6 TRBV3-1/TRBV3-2 CASSQTARDSGANVLTF TGTGCCAGCAGCCAAACGGCGCGGGACTCTGGGGCCAACGTCCTGACTTTC
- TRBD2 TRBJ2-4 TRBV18 CASSPGGSAIQYF TGTGCCAGCTCACCCGGCGGGAGTGCCATTCAGTACTTC
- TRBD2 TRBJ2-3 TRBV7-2 CASSLASGKMSDTQYF TGTGCCAGCAGCTTAGCCAGCGGGAAGATGTCGGATACGCAGTATTTT
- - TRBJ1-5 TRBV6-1 CASSELRGSRINQPQHF TGTGCCAGCAGTGAATTACGAGGGAGCAGGATCAATCAGCCCCAGCATTTT
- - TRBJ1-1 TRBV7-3 CASSLGPLTEAFF TGTGCCAGCAGCTTAGGGCCCCTCACTGAAGCTTTCTTT
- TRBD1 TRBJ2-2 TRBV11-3 CASSRGQGITGELFF TGTGCCAGCAGCCGCGGACAGGGTATCACCGGGGAGCTGTTTTTT
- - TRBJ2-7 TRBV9 CASSVGRRFAFHEQYF TGTGCCAGCAGCGTAGGAAGGAGATTTGCTTTCCACGAGCAGTACTTC
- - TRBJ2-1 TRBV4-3 CASSQDGTGHLYNEQFF TGCGCCAGCAGCCAAGATGGAACAGGGCATTTGTACAATGAGCAGTTCTTC
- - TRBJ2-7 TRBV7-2 CASSPDWAAEQYF TGTGCCAGCAGCCCCGACTGGGCTGCCGAGCAGTACTTC
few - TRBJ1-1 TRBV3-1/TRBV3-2 CASSQEWDLNTEAFF TGTGCCAGCAGCCAAGAGTGGGATTTGAACACTGAAGCTTTCTTT
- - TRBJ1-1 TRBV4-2 CASSQFDATVNTEAFF TGTGCCAGCAGCCAATTTGACGCGACAGTTAACACTGAAGCTTTCTTT
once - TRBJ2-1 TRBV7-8 CASIASSGGNEQFF TGTGCCAGCATCGCTAGCTCCGGCGGTAATGAGCAGTTCTTC
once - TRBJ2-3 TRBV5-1 CASSNSLAPDTQYF TGCGCCAGCAGCAACTCTCTAGCCCCAGATACGCAGTATTTT
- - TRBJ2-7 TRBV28 CASSLLGGYEQYF TGTGCCAGCAGTTTATTAGGGGGCTACGAGCAGTACTTC
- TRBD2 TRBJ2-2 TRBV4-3 CASSQGGTSVGELFF TGCGCCAGCAGCCAAGGCGGGACTAGCGTCGGGGAGCTGTTTTTT
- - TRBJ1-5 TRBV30 CAWSVRGGDQPQHF TGTGCCTGGAGTGTCCGGGGTGGGGATCAGCCCCAGCATTTT
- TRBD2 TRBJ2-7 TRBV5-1 CASSLPGLAGEQYF TGCGCCAGCAGCTTGCCCGGACTAGCGGGGGAGCAGTACTTC
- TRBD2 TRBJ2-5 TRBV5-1 CASNGGDRETQYF TGCGCCAGCAACGGGGGGGACCGCGAGACCCAGTACTTC
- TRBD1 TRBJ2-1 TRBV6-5 CASSLQGTTYNEQFF TGTGCCAGCAGTTTACAGGGGACCACCTACAATGAGCAGTTCTTC
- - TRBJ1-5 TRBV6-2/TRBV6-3 CASSYSISIQPQHF TGTGCCAGCAGTTACTCGATCTCGATCCAGCCCCAGCATTTT
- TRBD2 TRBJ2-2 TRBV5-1 CASSSRAVSGRVVGELFF TGCGCCAGCAGCTCCAGGGCGGTTAGCGGGAGAGTGGTCGGGGAGCTGTTTTTT
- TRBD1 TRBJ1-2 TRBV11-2 CASSPGGQVSYLDYGYTF TGTGCCAGCAGCCCCGGAGGACAGGTGAGTTATTTGGACTATGGCTACACCTTC
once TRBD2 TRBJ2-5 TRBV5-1 CASSLLAGGPETQYF TGCGCCAGCAGCTTGTTGGCGGGGGGGCCAGAGACCCAGTACTTC
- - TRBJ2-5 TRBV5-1 CASSLGLRGEETQYF TGCGCCAGCAGCTTGGGCCTTCGAGGGGAAGAGACCCAGTACTTC
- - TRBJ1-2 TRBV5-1 CASSPGTSNYGYTF TGCGCCAGCAGCCCGGGGACAAGCAACTATGGCTACACCTTC
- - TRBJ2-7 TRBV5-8 CASRRGNGYEQYF TGTGCCAGCAGACGGGGGAATGGTTACGAGCAGTACTTC
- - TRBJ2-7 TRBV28 CASSLEGPTWNEQYF TGTGCCAGCAGTTTAGAAGGTCCCACTTGGAATGAGCAGTACTTC
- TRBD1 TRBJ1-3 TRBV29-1 CSVEENRGFPGNTIYF TGCAGCGTTGAGGAAAACAGGGGTTTCCCTGGAAACACCATATATTTT
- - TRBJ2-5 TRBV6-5 CASNPGVQETQYF TGTGCCAGCAACCCTGGGGTCCAAGAGACCCAGTACTTC
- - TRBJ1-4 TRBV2 CASSEQGVYEKLFF TGTGCCAGCAGTGAACAAGGGGTATATGAAAAACTGTTTTTT
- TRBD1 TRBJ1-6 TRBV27 CASSLKFPDRGGNSPLHF TGTGCCAGCAGTCTAAAATTCCCGGACAGGGGAGGTAATTCACCCCTCCACTTT
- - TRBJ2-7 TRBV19 CASSAGHTSYEQYF TGTGCCAGTAGTGCGGGACATACCTCCTACGAGCAGTACTTC
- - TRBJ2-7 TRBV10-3 CAISEFVGPSYEQYF TGTGCCATCAGTGAGTTTGTGGGACCATCCTACGAGCAGTACTTC
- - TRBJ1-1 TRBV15 CATSRVKGEAFF TGTGCCACCAGCAGAGTGAAGGGAGAAGCTTTCTTT
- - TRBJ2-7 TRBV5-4 CASSLDIRSYEQYF TGTGCCAGCAGCCTGGACATCCGCTCCTACGAGCAGTACTTC
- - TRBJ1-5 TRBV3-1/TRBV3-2 CASSQDLAQPQHF TGTGCCAGCAGCCAAGACCTCGCCCAGCCCCAGCATTTT
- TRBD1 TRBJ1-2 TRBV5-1 CASSSGTGFWWDYGYTF TGCGCCAGCAGCTCCGGGACAGGGTTCTGGTGGGACTATGGCTACACCTTC
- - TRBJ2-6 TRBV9 CASSLQGSGANVLTF TGTGCCAGCAGCCTGCAGGGGTCTGGGGCCAACGTCCTGACTTTC
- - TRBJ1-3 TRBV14 CASSHPEPFFRDTIYF TGTGCCAGCAGCCACCCCGAGCCCTTCTTTCGAGACACCATATATTTT
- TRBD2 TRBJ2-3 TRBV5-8 CASPAPPGGGGTDTQYF TGTGCCAGCCCAGCACCTCCCGGCGGGGGAGGCACAGATACGCAGTATTTT